This T cell receptor beta chain was sequenced during a study of blood T cell repertoires in COVID-19 (dated by TCRdb to about 2020). Describing the broader study: Samples from collaborators originated in the United States, Italy and Spain and spanned both the acute and convalescent phases of COVID-19. The material from the prospective study consisted of cDNA or gDNA derived from T cells, B-cell-depleted T cells, or PBMCs. Subjects who had been exposed to COVID-19, were actively infected with it, or had recovered from it provided the deeply sampled blood TCRbeta repertoires that made up the dataset. The repertoires were released in a freely available public database meant as a resource for research on the immune response to SARS-CoV-2. Samples were obtained from the ongoing ImmuneRACE study (first 160 participants) and from over a thousand subjects provided by 6 global collaborators. The sample metadata nearly always contained a de-identified subject ID, COVID-19 status, age in years and sex. Where available, HLA class I and class II types were obtained from metadata supplied by the sample provider rather than from assay-based typing.

The paper as a whole reports these results and caveats: Clinical and demographic metadata were provided uncurated, with the amount varying by source and participant.

CDR1 is given as MNHEY and CDR2 as SVGAGI, both from the germline V gene. Trimming leaves V shorter by 0 bases and J shorter by 10 bases, with the junction holding 6 bases beyond the gene matches. From cysteine to phenylalanine, the CDR3 is 15 amino acids long. Just CDR3 DNA is preserved here, 45 bases in frame from base 1. In regard to this clone: There is no known antigen for this receptor. No base-level quality is on record; no much larger clone is a single base apart.

TCRbeta CDR3 regions were amplified from genomic DNA by means of the immunoSEQ Assay, a bias-controlled multiplex PCR. The original methods were these. The number of nucleated cells in each sample was estimated by amplification of reference gene primers within the assay. To quantify the absolute abundance of each unique TCRbeta CDR3 rearrangement, sequence reads were collapsed and filtered. For each sample, productive Simpson clonality was calculated as the square root of Simpson's diversity index across productive rearrangements. Entries here come from immuneACCESS through TCRdb and include only in-frame sequences with V and J called. Some clones fail to appear in such tables; in the studies checked, an unresolved V gene covers under half of the shortfall, and the cause of the remainder is unknown. From that table come the V and J calls and clone size; the DNA was used to work out D and trimming. Recorded for this sample are about 100,000 clones; more than 75% of them occurred a single time. Roughly 13% of the sample belongs to the ten largest clones.

Collaborating institutions collected whole blood in K2EDTA tubes following their own protocols. Collaborator samples were shipped for TCRbeta analysis as frozen whole blood, isolated PBMCs, or DNA extracted from either sample type. The sample comprised peripheral blood. This TCR was recovered from a human donor in a cohort sampled during active COVID-19. The chain is assembled from TRBV6-5 and TRBJ1-6; TRBD1 matches 7 bases in the middle. The DNA sequence follows: TGTGCCAGCAGTTACTCGGTCAGGGGGTCATCACCCCTCCACTTT. This codes for CASSYSVRGSSPLHF.